The present TCR beta chain was sequenced within a study of shared clonotypes between healthy human individuals. Produced via immunoSEQ multiplex PCR; TCRdb's table is partial and in-frame only. The profile covers about 2 million clones, with 95% appearing a single time and 0.13% taken by the ten largest. V dropped 9 bases and J dropped 1; count of bases not matched to a gene: 12. Germline CDR1 ENHRY, CDR2 SYGVKD. The CDR3 is 15 amino acids. The chain joins TRBV10-3 to TRBJ2-7; 7 positions agree with TRBD1. This TCR was recovered from a young man in good health. Sequencing used naive CD4+ T cells sorted from blood. Subset noted: CD45RA+ positively selected. The CDR3 DNA is TGTGCCATTTCAACCGGGACAGCGAATTCCTACGAGCAGTACTTC. Residues: CAISTGTANSYEQYF.